Shown below are 25 T cell receptor beta chains from a single sample sequenced in a study of cytomegalovirus exposure and HLA in healthy donors. This PCR relied on a set of 60 Vbeta primers and 13 Jbeta primers. Produced via immunoSEQ multiplex PCR; TCRdb's table is partial and in-frame only. The data contain over 150,000 clones, 65% to 85% of them singletons. Sequencing was done on a sample of PBMCs. The receptors originated from a woman aged 30 to 39 in good health and CMV-seropositive.

The J gene is TRBJ1-6, the V gene TRBV28; TRBD1 might be the D (5 bases). The CDR3 runs to 17 residues. Germline loops: CDR1 MDHEN, CDR2 SYDVKM. V lost 1 base to trimming and J lost 0 bases, with 10 bases between them. The CDR3 nucleotides are TGTGCCAGCAGTTTATTGAGTCAGGGCTCCTATAATTCACCCCTCCACTTT. Translated: CASSLLSQGSYNSPLHF.

Concerning this clone itself: Germline and junction disagree at one end, which may indicate a read error. The gene calls are TRBV10-3 and TRBJ1-1, with D perhaps matching TRBD1 (5 bases). From germline, CDR1 is ENHRY and CDR2 SYGVKD. CDR3 size: 12 residues. This chain's CDR3 is CASSFGGTEAFF. The CDR3 DNA reads as TGTGCCAGCAGTTTCGGGGGGACTGAAGCTTTCTTT.

The chain has TRBV18 and TRBJ1-5; 7 bases are a match to TRBD1. Trimming cost V 4 bases and J 5 bases; bases outside gene matches: 14. This CDR3 is built from 17 residues. Germline V gives CDR1 KGHSH, CDR2 LQKENI. The CDR3 sequence: CASSLTERQGAHQPQHF. CDR3 sequence (DNA): TGTGCCAGCTCACTAACTGAGCGACAGGGTGCCCATCAGCCCCAGCATTTT.

V usage is TRBV9 and J usage is TRBJ2-2, with a weak D call TRBD1 (5 bases). From germline, CDR1 is SGDLS and CDR2 YYNGEE. Trimming removed 1 base at V and 1 base at J, with 11 bases between. The CDR3 consists of 16 residues. The CDR3 here is CASSVSRQGNTGELFF. DNA of the CDR3: TGTGCCAGCAGCGTATCGAGGCAGGGGAACACCGGGGAGCTGTTTTTT. The variable domain in full, with the rest retrieved from reference TRBV9 and TRBJ2-2, is DSGVTQTPKHLITATGQRVTLRCSPRSGDLSVYWYQQSLDQGLQFLIQYYNGEERAKGNILERFSAQQFPDLHSELNLSSLELGDSALYFCASSVSRQGNTGELFFGEGSRLTVL.

This clone was seen once. The V gene is TRBV7-9, the J gene TRBJ2-2; 8 bases match TRBD1. The germline gives CDR1 SEHNR, CDR2 FQNEAQ (reference sequence). J lost 7 bases, V lost 7 bases, and 5 bases had no gene match. The CDR3 sequence is 13 residues long. In DNA, the CDR3 is TGTGCCAGCAACTACAGGGGGGTCGGGGAGCTGTTTTTT. Translation: CASNYRGVGELFF.

J is TRBJ1-6 and V is TRBV19; 10 nucleotides align to TRBD1. Trimming removed 5 bases from V and 3 bases from J; junction bases left unmatched: 7. Germline V gives CDR1 LNHDA, CDR2 SQIVND (reference sequence). The length of the CDR3 is 17 residues. CDR3 region: CASSSDRGSYYNSPLHF. CDR3 sequence (DNA): TGTGCCAGTAGTTCGGACAGGGGGTCTTACTATAATTCACCCCTCCACTTT.

The chain links TRBV4-3 to TRBJ1-2, with D tentatively TRBD1 (5 bases). Trimming took 4 bases from V and 5 from J, leaving 8 bases between them. The CDR3 is made up of 12 amino acids. Germline V gene sequence: CDR1 LGHNA, CDR2 YSLEER. CDR3 nucleotides: TGCGCCAGCAGCCGGGGGGGTTATGGCTACACCTTC. Protein sequence: CASSRGGYGYTF.

The chain has TRBV5-1 and TRBJ2-5; 13 nucleotides agree with TRBD2. Unmatched junction bases numbered 5, after V lost 4 bases and J lost 2 bases. The CDR3 runs 16 residues. CDR1 is SGHRS and CDR2 is YFSETQ in the germline V gene. The CDR3 DNA follows: TGCGCCAGCAGCCCACGGACTAGCGGGGGTCAAGAGACCCAGTACTTC. Protein sequence: CASSPRTSGGQETQYF. Full variable domain (missing parts from reference TRBV5-1 and TRBJ2-5): KAGVTQTPRYLIKTRGQQVTLSCSPISGHRSVSWYQQTPGQGLQFLFEYFSETQRNKGNFPGRFSGRQFSNSRSEMNVSTLELGDSALYLCASSPRTSGGQETQYFGPGTRLLVL.

This clone showed up just once. This rearrangement joins TRBV7-3 to TRBJ1-1; possible D gene TRBD1, 5 bases. Germline loops: CDR1 SGHTA, CDR2 FQGTGA. V was trimmed by 7 bases and J by 2 bases, leaving 11 bases between them. The CDR3 is made up of 13 amino acids. Written as DNA, the CDR3 is TGTGCCAGCACCCTGACAGAAAACACTGAAGCTTTCTTT. This sequence encodes CASTLTENTEAFF.

The chain has TRBV5-4 and TRBJ2-2; the D gene is possibly TRBD1 (8 bases). Trimming shortened V by 2 bases and J by 6 bases, and 20 bases separated the two germline ends. The CDR3 runs to 17 residues. CDR1 and CDR2 (germline): SGHNT, YYREEE (reference sequence). CDR3 nucleotide sequence: TGTGCCAGCAGCTTAAAACAGGGGGGGGAATGGCCCGGGGAGCTGTTTTTT. Residues: CASSLKQGGEWPGELFF.

The V call is TRBV19, the J call TRBJ2-2, with 10 bases lining up with TRBD1. Germline CDR1 is LNHDA and CDR2 is SQIVND (reference sequence). This CDR3 is 16 amino acids long. After removal of 6 bases from V and 2 bases from J, the junction contained 6 bases not matched to a gene. The CDR3 reads CASRLGTGVNTGELFF. Here the CDR3 DNA reads TGTGCCAGTAGATTAGGGACAGGGGTCAACACCGGGGAGCTGTTTTTT.

The V call is TRBV7-3, the J call TRBJ1-1; D may be TRBD1 (5 bases). The V gene lost 5 bases and the J gene lost 4 bases, with 11 bases spanning the gap. CDR1 is SGHTA, CDR2 FQGTGA, per germline. This CDR3 contains 13 residues. The DNA of the CDR3 is TGTGCCAGCAGCCCGGTGGGGGGCACTGAAGCTTTCTTT. Residues: CASSPVGGTEAFF. Variable domain in full (rest from reference TRBV7-3 and TRBJ1-1): GAGVSQTPSNKVTEKGKYVELRCDPISGHTALYWYRQSLGQGPEFLIYFQGTGAADDSGLPNDRFFAVRPEGSVSTLKIQRTERGDSAVYLCASSPVGGTEAFFGQGTRLTVV.

This clone has just one count. V gene TRBV27 combines with J gene TRBJ2-7, with 9 bases identical to TRBD1. The CDR3 is made up of 19 amino acids. Germline V gene sequence: CDR1 MNHEY, CDR2 SMNVEV (reference sequence). J lost 1 base, V lost 5 bases, and 18 bases had no gene match. As DNA, the CDR3 is TGTGCCAGCAGTCCTGTTCCCGGGACAGGGAAAGGTGGATCCTACGAGCAGTACTTC. As protein: CASSPVPGTGKGGSYEQYF.

J is TRBJ2-7 and V is TRBV19; 15 bases match TRBD2. This CDR3 region has 16 residues. Germline CDR1 LNHDA, CDR2 SQIVND (reference sequence). V shed 5 bases, J shed 7 bases, and the junction held 9 bases outside the gene matches. DNA of the CDR3: TGTGCCAGTAGTGCCGGACTAGCGGGGGGGCAATGGGAGCAGTACTTC. This gives the protein CASSAGLAGGQWEQYF.

The chain's CDR3 is CASAAGGLAGPSPGTQYF. The CDR3 nucleotides read TGTGCCAGCGCCGCGGGCGGACTAGCGGGCCCGAGTCCGGGGACCCAGTACTTC. This chain uses TRBV27 with TRBJ2-5; 11 bases line up with TRBD2. The CDR3 covers 18 residues. The V and J ends lost 8 bases and 7 bases, in that order; junction bases with no gene match: 21. Germline CDR1 MNHEY, CDR2 SMNVEV (reference sequence).

The chain is built from TRBV28 and TRBJ2-3, with unresolved D. This CDR3 spans 13 amino acids. V was shortened by 3 bases and J by 2 bases, with 6 bases between the two germline ends. Per germline, CDR1 MDHEN and CDR2 SYDVKM. As DNA, the CDR3 is TGTGCCAGCAGTTTCGTATCCACAGATACGCAGTATTTT. As protein: CASSFVSTDTQYF.

The chain carries TRBV7-2 and TRBJ1-5; D call uncertain. CDR1 and CDR2 from the germline V gene are SGHTA and FQGNSA. The V end was cut by 5 bases, the J end by 5 bases, with 10 bases between. The CDR3 is 13 amino acids. The CDR3 sequence is CASSPGGDQPQHF. The CDR3 bases are TGTGCCAGCAGCCCTGGCGGGGATCAGCCCCAGCATTTT.

This clone is a singleton in its sample. The chain carries TRBV4-2 and TRBJ1-2; D remains ambiguous. Trimming stripped 0 bases from V and 2 bases from J, with 10 bases between. This CDR3 is built from 15 residues. In germline, CDR1 is LGHNA, CDR2 YNFKEQ. The CDR3, as DNA: TGTGCCAGCAGCCAAGATGTCGCAGTCAACTATGGCTACACCTTC. Translating gives CASSQDVAVNYGYTF.

The chain combines TRBV9 with TRBJ2-2, with unresolved D. V lost 3 bases and J lost 1, with 7 bases in between. CDR1 is SGDLS and CDR2 is YYNGEE in the germline V gene. This CDR3 spans 14 amino acids. CDR3 region: CASSAIQNTGELFF. CDR3 coding DNA: TGTGCCAGCAGCGCAATACAGAACACCGGGGAGCTGTTTTTT.

This chain links TRBV7-8 with TRBJ2-4; D is perhaps TRBD2 (6 bases). V lost 5 bases and J lost 7, with 18 bases in between. The CDR3 contains 15 residues. CDR1 and CDR2 (germline): SGHVS, FQNEAQ. The CDR3 nucleotides read TGTGCCAGCAGCACGGACGGGAGTGGGGCCAACATTCAGTACTTC. It is translated as CASSTDGSGANIQYF.

The chain joins TRBV2 to TRBJ1-6; a weak D match, TRBD1 (5 bases). CDR3 length: 14 amino acids. Germline loops: CDR1 SNHLY, CDR2 FYNNEI. V was trimmed by 6 bases and J by 8 bases, leaving 14 bases between them. CDR3 amino acids: CASSGRAGDSPLHF. The CDR3 coding sequence is TGTGCCAGCAGCGGCAGGGCCGGCGATTCACCCCTCCACTTT.

This clone was found a few times. V is TRBV5-1 and J is TRBJ1-1; possibly TRBD1 for D (5 bases). The germline V gene encodes CDR1 SGHRS and CDR2 YFSETQ. This CDR3 comprises 14 residues. Between the trimmed V and J ends, which lost 0 bases and 5 bases, there was a span of 11 bases. This CDR3 reads CASSLAAGRTEAFF. In DNA form, the CDR3 reads TGCGCCAGCAGCTTGGCCGCAGGGAGGACTGAAGCTTTCTTT. Together with reference TRBV5-1 and TRBJ1-1, the CDR3 gives the full variable domain: KAGVTQTPRYLIKTRGQQVTLSCSPISGHRSVSWYQQTPGQGLQFLFEYFSETQRNKGNFPGRFSGRQFSNSRSEMNVSTLELGDSALYLCASSLAAGRTEAFFGQGTRLTVV.

The V gene is TRBV7-9, the J gene TRBJ1-1; D gene unclear. Trimming left V 4 bases short and J 1 base short, with 16 bases between. The germline V gene encodes CDR1 SEHNR and CDR2 FQNEAQ (reference sequence). This CDR3 contains 16 residues. The CDR3 region is CASSSPTYQANTEAFF. The CDR3 DNA reads as TGTGCCAGCAGCTCCCCGACATACCAAGCGAACACTGAAGCTTTCTTT. The entire variable domain, with the rest obtained from reference TRBV7-9 and TRBJ1-1, is as follows: DTGVSQNPRHKITKRGQNVTFRCDPISEHNRLYWYRQTLGQGPEFLTYFQNEAQLEKSRLLSDRFSAERPKGSFSTLEIQRTEQGDSAMYLCASSSPTYQANTEAFFGQGTRLTVV.

This clone was recorded a few times. The chain recombines TRBV5-1 with TRBJ1-1; D is perhaps TRBD1 (6 bases). The CDR3 is 13 amino acids. Between the trimmed V and J ends, which lost 3 bases and 3 bases, there was a span of 9 bases. Germline lookup yields CDR1 SGHRS and CDR2 YFSETQ. The CDR3 nucleotides are TGCGCCAGCAGCTCGGACAGTTACACTGAAGCTTTCTTT. Translation gives CASSSDSYTEAFF.

V usage is TRBV18 and J usage is TRBJ1-4; no clear D. The CDR3 length is 14 residues. The V and J ends lost 6 bases and 0 bases respectively, with 8 bases between them. Germline V gene sequence: CDR1 KGHSH, CDR2 LQKENI. CDR3 nucleotides: TGTGCCAGCTCGACCAGGACAACTAATGAAAAACTGTTTTTT. This gives the protein CASSTRTTNEKLFF.